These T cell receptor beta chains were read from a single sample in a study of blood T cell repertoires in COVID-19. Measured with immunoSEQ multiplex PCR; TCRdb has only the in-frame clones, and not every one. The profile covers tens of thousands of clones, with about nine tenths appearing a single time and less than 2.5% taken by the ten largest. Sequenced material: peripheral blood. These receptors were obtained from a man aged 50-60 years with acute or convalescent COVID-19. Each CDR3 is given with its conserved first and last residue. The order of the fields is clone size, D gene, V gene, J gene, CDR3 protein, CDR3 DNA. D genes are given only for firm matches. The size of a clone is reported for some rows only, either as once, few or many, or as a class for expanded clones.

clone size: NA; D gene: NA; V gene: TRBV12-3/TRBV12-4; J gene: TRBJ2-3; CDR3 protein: CASSRDFTDTQYF; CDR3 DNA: TGTGCCAGCAGCCGCGACTTCACAGATACGCAGTATTTT
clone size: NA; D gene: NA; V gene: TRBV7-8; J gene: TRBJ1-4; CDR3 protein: CASSRTDEEKLFF; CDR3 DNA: TGTGCCAGCAGCCGCACCGATGAGGAAAAACTGTTTTTT
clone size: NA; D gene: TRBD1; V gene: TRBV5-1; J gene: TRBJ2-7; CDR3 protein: CASSSGTGAYEQYF; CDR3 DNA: TGCGCCAGCAGCTCCGGGACAGGGGCATACGAGCAGTACTTC
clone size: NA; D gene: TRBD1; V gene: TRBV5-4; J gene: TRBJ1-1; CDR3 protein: CASSSRDRGAEAFF; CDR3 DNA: TGTGCCAGCAGCTCCCGGGACAGGGGCGCTGAAGCTTTCTTT
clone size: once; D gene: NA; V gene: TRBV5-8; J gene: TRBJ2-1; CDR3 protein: CASSFSGNEQFF; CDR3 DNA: TGTGCCAGCAGCTTTTCGGGGAATGAGCAGTTCTTC
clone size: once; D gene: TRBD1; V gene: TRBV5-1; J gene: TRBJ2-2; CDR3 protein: CASSVSGTVGGELFF; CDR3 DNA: TGCGCCAGCAGCGTCTCCGGGACAGTCGGCGGGGAGCTGTTTTTT
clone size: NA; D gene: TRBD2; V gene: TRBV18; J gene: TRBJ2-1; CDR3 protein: CASSLRTSQGNNEQFF; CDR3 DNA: TGTGCCAGCTCTCTCAGGACTAGTCAAGGTAACAATGAGCAGTTCTTC
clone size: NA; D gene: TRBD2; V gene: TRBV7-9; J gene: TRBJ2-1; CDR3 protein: CASNQEREGYNEQFF; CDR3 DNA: TGTGCCAGCAACCAGGAGCGGGAAGGGTACAATGAGCAGTTCTTC
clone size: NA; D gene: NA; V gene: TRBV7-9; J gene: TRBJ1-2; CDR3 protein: CASSPQGSGYTF; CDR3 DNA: TGTGCCAGCAGCCCTCAGGGTTCTGGCTACACCTTC
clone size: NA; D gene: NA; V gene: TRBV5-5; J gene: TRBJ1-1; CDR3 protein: CASSLGYRNTEAFF; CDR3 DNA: TGTGCCAGCAGCTTGGGGTATAGGAACACTGAAGCTTTCTTT
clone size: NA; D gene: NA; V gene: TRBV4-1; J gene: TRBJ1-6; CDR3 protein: CASSQGIWRNSPLHF; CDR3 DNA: TGCGCCAGCAGCCAGGGGATCTGGAGGAATTCACCCCTCCACTTT
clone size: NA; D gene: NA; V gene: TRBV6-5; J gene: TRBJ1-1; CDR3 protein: CASNEDRTGTEAFF; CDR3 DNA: TGTGCCAGCAACGAGGATAGAACTGGGACTGAAGCTTTCTTT
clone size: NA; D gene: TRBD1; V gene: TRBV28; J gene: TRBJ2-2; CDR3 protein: CASRLGDRGVTGELFF; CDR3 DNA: TGTGCCAGCAGATTAGGGGACAGGGGAGTCACCGGGGAGCTGTTTTTT
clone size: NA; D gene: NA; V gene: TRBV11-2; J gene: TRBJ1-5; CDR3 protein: CASSLSRDQLQHF; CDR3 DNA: TGTGCCAGCAGCTTATCGCGGGATCAGCTCCAGCATTTT
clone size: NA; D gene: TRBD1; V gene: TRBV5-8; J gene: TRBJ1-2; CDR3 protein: CASSGGQVGYGYTF; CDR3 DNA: TGTGCCAGCAGCGGGGGACAGGTGGGCTATGGCTACACCTTC
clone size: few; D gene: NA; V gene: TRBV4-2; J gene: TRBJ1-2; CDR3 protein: CASSQPGTGTNYGYTF; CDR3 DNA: TGTGCCAGCAGCCAACCCGGGACTGGGACCAACTATGGCTACACCTTC
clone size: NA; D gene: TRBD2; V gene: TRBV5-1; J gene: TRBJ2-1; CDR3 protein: CASSLGPSGGANEQFF; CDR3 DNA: TGCGCCAGCAGCTTGGGGCCTAGCGGGGGGGCCAATGAGCAGTTCTTC
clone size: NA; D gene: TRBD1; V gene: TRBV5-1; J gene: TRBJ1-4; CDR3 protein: CASSFRGPQGEKLFF; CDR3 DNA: TGCGCCAGCAGCTTCAGGGGGCCCCAAGGGGAAAAACTGTTTTTT
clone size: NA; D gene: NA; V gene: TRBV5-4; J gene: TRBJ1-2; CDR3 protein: CASSRVGPGGYTF; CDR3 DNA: TGTGCCAGCAGCCGGGTGGGGCCGGGCGGCTACACCTTC
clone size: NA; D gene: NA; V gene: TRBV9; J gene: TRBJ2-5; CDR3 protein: CASSVGPGGLETQYF; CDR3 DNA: TGTGCCAGCAGCGTTGGCCCTGGGGGCTTGGAGACCCAGTACTTC
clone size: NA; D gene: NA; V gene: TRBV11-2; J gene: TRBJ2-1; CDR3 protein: CASSLWAGANEQFF; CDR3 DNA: TGTGCCAGCAGCTTATGGGCAGGGGCCAATGAGCAGTTCTTC
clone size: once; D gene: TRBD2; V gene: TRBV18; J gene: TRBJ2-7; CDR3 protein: CASSPPRLAGVGEQYF; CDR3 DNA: TGTGCCAGCTCACCACCGCGACTAGCGGGAGTTGGAGAGCAGTACTTC
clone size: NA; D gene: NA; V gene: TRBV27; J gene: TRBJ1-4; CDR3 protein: CASSPRRFNEKLFF; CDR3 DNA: TGTGCCAGCAGCCCCAGAAGATTTAATGAAAAACTGTTTTTT
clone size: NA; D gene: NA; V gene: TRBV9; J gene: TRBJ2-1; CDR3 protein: CASSVSSNEQFF; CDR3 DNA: TGTGCCAGCAGCGTAAGTAGCAATGAGCAGTTCTTC
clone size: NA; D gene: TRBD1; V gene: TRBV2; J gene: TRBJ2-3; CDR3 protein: CASSAGTALPTDTQYF; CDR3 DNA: TGTGCCAGCAGTGCCGGGACAGCCTTACCCACAGATACGCAGTATTTT
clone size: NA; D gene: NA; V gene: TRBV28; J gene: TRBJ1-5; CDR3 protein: CASVTPGDQPQHF; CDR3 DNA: TGTGCCAGCGTAACTCCGGGTGATCAGCCCCAGCATTTT
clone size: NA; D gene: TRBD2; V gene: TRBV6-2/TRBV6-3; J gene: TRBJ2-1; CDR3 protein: CASSPQAGGFYNEQFF; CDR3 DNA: TGTGCCAGCAGTCCCCAGGCGGGGGGTTTTTACAATGAGCAGTTCTTC
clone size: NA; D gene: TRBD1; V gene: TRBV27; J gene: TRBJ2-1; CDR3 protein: CASSPGGEDNEQFF; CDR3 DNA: TGTGCCAGCAGTCCAGGGGGCGAGGACAATGAGCAGTTCTTC
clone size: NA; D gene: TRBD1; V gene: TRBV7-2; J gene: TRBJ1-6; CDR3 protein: CASSWTGSDNSPLHF; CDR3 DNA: TGTGCCAGCAGCTGGACAGGGAGTGACAATTCACCCCTCCACTTT